This T cell receptor beta chain was profiled in a study of cytomegalovirus exposure and HLA in healthy donors. Regarding the study as a whole: The study found most TCR sequences rare, yet found some public TCRs in many donors.

The germline gives CDR1 GTSNPN, CDR2 SVGIG (reference sequence). The CDR3 is made up of 15 amino acids. With 0 bases removed from V and 3 bases from J, the gap between germline ends came to 11 bases. 60 Vbeta and 13 Jbeta primers were used in PCR. Sequencing used immunoSEQ multiplex PCR; TCRdb keeps in-frame clones, though not all of them. This sample contains tens of thousands of clones. As for this clone: Its antigen is as yet unknown.

The specimen sequenced was PBMCs. This clonotype originated in a man aged 18 to 29 in good health and CMV-seropositive. This sequence joins TRBV30 and TRBJ2-2, with D tentatively TRBD2 (6 bases). The CDR3 sequence: CAWSVRETDTGELFF. CDR3 DNA: TGTGCCTGGAGTGTACGGGAGACGGACACCGGGGAGCTGTTTTTT.